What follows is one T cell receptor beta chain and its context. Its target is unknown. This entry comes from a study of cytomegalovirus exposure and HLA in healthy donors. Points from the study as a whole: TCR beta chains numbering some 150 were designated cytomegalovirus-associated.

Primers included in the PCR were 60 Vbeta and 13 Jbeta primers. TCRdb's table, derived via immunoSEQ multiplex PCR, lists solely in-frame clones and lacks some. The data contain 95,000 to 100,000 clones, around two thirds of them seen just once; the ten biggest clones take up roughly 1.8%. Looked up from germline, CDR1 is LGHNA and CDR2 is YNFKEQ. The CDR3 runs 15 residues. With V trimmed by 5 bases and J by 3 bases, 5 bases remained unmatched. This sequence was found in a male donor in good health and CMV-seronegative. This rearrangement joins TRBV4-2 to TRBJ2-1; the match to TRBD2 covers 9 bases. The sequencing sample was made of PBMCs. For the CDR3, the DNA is TGTGCCAGCAGCGACCCTAGCGGGAACTACAATGAGCAGTTCTTC. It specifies CASSDPSGNYNEQFF.